What follows are 9 T cell receptor beta chains derived from one specimen sequenced in a study of beta chain features in type 1 diabetes (dated by TCRdb to the late 2010s). Study-level results and caveats: A moderate but significant shortening of TCRB CDR3 length was observed in type 1 diabetes patients in all four CD4+ subsets.

Their cognate antigens are unknown. The library came from the immunoSEQ multiplex PCR assay. The entire amount of isolated RNA was reverse transcribed using the High Capacity cDNA Reverse Transcription Kit, so the sequenced TCRB transcripts were expressed ones. Held by TCRdb, this immuneACCESS table contains in-frame sequences only and omits some clones. Under half of the omission traces to an unresolved V gene where checked; the cause of the rest is unknown. For this sample the table gives around 180,000 clones, of which less than 9.5% were detected only once. The ten top clones hold about 0.9% of the sample. The sample consisted of central memory CD4+ T cells from blood. The receptor set was obtained from a woman aged 40 to 50 with type 1 diabetes.

This clone was counted a few times. J is TRBJ1-2 and V is TRBV11-2, with D uncertain. Germline values: CDR1 SGHAT, CDR2 FQNNGV. V gave up 0 bases and J gave up 6 bases, with 11 bases separating them. This CDR3 spans 14 amino acids. The CDR3 loop reads CASSLDEGQDGYTF. In nucleotides, the CDR3 is TGTGCCAGCAGCTTAGATGAAGGCCAGGATGGCTACACCTTC.

The gene calls are TRBV18 and TRBJ1-1; TRBD1 matches at 12 bases. Germline CDR1 and CDR2: KGHSH and LQKENI. The CDR3 is 17 amino acids. The ends lost 4 bases at V and 4 bases at J; junction bases unmatched: 10. CDR3: CASSRSGTGGWGTEAFF. The CDR3 coding sequence is TGTGCCAGCTCACGCTCCGGGACAGGGGGCTGGGGCACTGAAGCTTTCTTT.

This clone was seen repeatedly, ten times or more. This same CDR3 is encoded by further DNA sequences in the sample. CDR3 nucleotide sequence: TGCGCCAGCAGCTTGATGGGGAGCGGAGAGACCCAGTACTTC. This gives the protein CASSLMGSGETQYF. V is TRBV5-1 and J is TRBJ2-5; maybe TRBD2 (5 bases). CDR3 length equals 14 residues. Trimming removed 1 base at V and 4 bases at J, with 11 bases between. The germline V gene has CDR1 SGHRS and CDR2 YFSETQ.

CDR3 protein: CAIPKETQYF. CDR3 nucleotide sequence: TGTGCCATCCCCAAAGAGACCCAGTACTTC. The chain links TRBV27 to TRBJ2-5; D gene uncertain. The germline CDR1 and CDR2 sequences are MNHEY and SMNVEV (reference sequence). Trimming removed 10 bases at V and 3 bases at J, with 6 bases between. The CDR3 covers 10 residues.

The V and J genes are TRBV6-5 and TRBJ2-1, with D possibly matching TRBD2 (5 bases). Germline CDR1 is MNHEY and CDR2 is SVGAGI. This CDR3 comprises 13 residues. V was cut by 4 bases and J by 6 bases, with 10 bases left in between. CDR3 in amino acids: CASSSPTSNEQFF. The DNA for the CDR3 is TGTGCCAGCAGTTCCCCCACTAGCAATGAGCAGTTCTTC.

V is TRBV11-1 and J is TRBJ1-2, with D unclear. V lost 10 bases, J lost 7 bases, and 16 bases lay in between. CDR3 size: 12 residues. Germline V CDR1 and CDR2: SGHAT, FQDESV (reference sequence). The CDR3 bases are TGTGCCACCACACCCGAGGGAAGTGGCTACACCTTC. Protein: CATTPEGSGYTF.

J is TRBJ1-1 and V is TRBV21-1. TRBV21-1 is flagged as a pseudogene. This CDR3 comprises 15 residues. The CDR3 sequence: CASSKARERNTEAFF. The CDR3 DNA is TGTGCCAGCAGCAAAGCGCGGGAAAGGAACACTGAAGCTTTCTTT.

This clone has more than one count but fewer than ten. The rearrangement uses TRBV28 and TRBJ2-1; D not certain. CDR3 length equals 13 residues. Trimming removed 7 bases at V and 10 bases at J, with 17 bases between. Germline loops: CDR1 MDHEN, CDR2 SYDVKM. Here the CDR3 DNA reads TGTGCCAGCACGCCATCGGCGGAAAGGGAGCAGTTCTTC. The encoded protein is CASTPSAEREQFF.

The sample holds many counts of this clone. This sequence joins TRBV30 and TRBJ2-1, with 9 bases identical to TRBD2. Looked up from germline, CDR1 is GTSNPN and CDR2 is SVGIG (reference sequence). The CDR3 has 14 residues. The V and J ends lost 5 bases and 1 base, in that order; junction bases with no gene match: 3. The DNA of the CDR3 is TGTGCCTGGGCTAGCGGGATTTCCTACAATGAGCAGTTCTTC. This sequence encodes CAWASGISYNEQFF.